This T cell receptor beta chain was recovered during a study of graft-versus-host responses after intestinal transplantation. Study-wide context: Recipients uniformly received anti-thymocyte globulin induction, followed by tacrolimus and steroids for roughly 3 years.

The graft tissue was processed, and this released both intraepithelial and lamina propria lymphocytes. Trimming took 5 bases from V and 0 from J, leaving 10 bases between them. There are 15 residues in the CDR3. Germline loops: CDR1 LNHNV, CDR2 YYDKDF (reference sequence). Only in-frame clones appear in the TCRdb table, and some are missing; sequencing was by immunoSEQ multiplex PCR. The table records about 4,000 clones, roughly 78% of them present only once. V usage is TRBV15 and J usage is TRBJ2-2; TRBD1 is a possible D gene (5 bases). This specimen was ileum tissue, taken 17 days after transplant. This clonotype originated in a human patient who received an intestinal transplant, so some T cells may come from the graft donor. The CDR3 is CATSLDSSNTGELFF. CDR3 sequence (DNA): TGTGCCACCAGCCTAGACAGTTCGAACACCGGGGAGCTGTTTTTT.